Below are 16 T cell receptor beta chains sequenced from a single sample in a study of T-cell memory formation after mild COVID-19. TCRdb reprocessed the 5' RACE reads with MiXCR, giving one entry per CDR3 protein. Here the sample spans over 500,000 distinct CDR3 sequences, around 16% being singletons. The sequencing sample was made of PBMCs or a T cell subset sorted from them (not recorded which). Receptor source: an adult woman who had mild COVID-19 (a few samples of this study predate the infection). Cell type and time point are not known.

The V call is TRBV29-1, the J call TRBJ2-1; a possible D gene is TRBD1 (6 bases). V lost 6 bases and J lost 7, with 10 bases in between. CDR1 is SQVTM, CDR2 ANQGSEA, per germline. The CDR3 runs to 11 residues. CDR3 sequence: CSVGRGNEQFF. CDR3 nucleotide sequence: TGCAGCGTGGGAAGGGGGAATGAGCAGTTCTTC.

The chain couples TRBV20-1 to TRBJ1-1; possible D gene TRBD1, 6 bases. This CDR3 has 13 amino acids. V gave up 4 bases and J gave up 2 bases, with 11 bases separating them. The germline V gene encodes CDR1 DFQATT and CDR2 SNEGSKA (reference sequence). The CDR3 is CSATVRGNTEAFF. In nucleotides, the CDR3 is TGCAGTGCTACGGTCAGGGGAAACACTGAAGCTTTCTTT.

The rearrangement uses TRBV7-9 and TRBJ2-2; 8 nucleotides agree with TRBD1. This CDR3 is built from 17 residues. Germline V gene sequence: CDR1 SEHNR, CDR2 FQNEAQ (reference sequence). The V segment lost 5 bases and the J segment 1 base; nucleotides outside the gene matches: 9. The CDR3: CASSLRQTGENTGELFF. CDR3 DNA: TGTGCCAGCAGCCTTAGACAGACAGGGGAGAACACCGGGGAGCTGTTTTTT.

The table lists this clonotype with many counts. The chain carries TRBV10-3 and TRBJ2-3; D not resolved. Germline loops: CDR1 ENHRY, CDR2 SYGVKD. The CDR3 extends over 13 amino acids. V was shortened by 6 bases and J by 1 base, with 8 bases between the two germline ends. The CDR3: CAISQSGTDTQYF. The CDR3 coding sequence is TGTGCCATCAGCCAGTCCGGCACAGATACGCAGTATTTT.

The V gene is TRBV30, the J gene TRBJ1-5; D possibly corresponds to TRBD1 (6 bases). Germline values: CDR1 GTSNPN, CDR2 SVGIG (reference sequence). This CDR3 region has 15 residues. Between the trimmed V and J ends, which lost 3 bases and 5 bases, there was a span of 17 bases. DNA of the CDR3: TGTGCCTGGAGCGATGGACAGTTCACCTATCAGCCCCAGCATTTT. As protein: CAWSDGQFTYQPQHF.

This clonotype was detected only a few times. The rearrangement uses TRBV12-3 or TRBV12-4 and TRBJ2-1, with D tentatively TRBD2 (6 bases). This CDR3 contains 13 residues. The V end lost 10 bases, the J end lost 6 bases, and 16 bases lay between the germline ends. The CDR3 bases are TGTGCCACCACCCCGGGAGATTCCAATGAGCAGTTCTTC. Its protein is CATTPGDSNEQFF.

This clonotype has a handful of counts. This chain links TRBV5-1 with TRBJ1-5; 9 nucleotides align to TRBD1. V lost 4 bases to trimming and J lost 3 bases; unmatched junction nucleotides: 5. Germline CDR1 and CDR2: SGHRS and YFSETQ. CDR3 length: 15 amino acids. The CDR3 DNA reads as TGCGCCAGCAGCGCACAGGGGGCTACCAATCAGCCCCAGCATTTT. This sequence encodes CASSAQGATNQPQHF.

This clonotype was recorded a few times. Written as DNA, the CDR3 is TGTGCCAGCAGCCAGCATAACAGGGTGGTGGGTAACACTGAAGCTTTCTTT. The encoded protein is CASSQHNRVVGNTEAFF. The chain couples TRBV11-3 to TRBJ1-1, with a weak D call TRBD1 (6 bases). Between the trimmed V and J ends, which lost 5 bases and 2 bases, there was a span of 21 bases. CDR3 length: 17 residues. Looked up from germline, CDR1 is SGHNT and CDR2 is YENEEA.

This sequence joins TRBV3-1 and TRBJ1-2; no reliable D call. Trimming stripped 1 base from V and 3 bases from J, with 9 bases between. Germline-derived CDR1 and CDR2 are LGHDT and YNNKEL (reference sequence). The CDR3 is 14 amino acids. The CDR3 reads CASSQGGRHYGYTF. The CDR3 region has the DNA TGTGCCAGCAGCCAAGGTGGCAGACACTATGGCTACACCTTC.

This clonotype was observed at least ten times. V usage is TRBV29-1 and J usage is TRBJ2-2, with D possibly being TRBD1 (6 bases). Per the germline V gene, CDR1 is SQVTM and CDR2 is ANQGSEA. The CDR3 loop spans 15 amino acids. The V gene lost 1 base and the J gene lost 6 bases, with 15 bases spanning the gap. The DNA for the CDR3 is TGCAGCGTTGAAGGTTGGGGGCCTAAGGCCGGGGAGCTGTTTTTT. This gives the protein CSVEGWGPKAGELFF.

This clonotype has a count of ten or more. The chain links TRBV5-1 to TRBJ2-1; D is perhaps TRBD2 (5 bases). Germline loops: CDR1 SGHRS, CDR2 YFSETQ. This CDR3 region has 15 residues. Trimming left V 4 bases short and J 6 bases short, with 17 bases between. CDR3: CASSTGSSTGNEQFF. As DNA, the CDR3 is TGCGCCAGCAGCACGGGATCATCGACCGGCAATGAGCAGTTCTTC.

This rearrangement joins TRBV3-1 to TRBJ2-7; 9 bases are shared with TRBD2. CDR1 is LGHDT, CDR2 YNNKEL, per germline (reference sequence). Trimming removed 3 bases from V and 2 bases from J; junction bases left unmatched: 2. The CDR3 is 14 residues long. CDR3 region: CASSQTSGAYEQYF. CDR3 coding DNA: TGTGCCAGCAGCCAGACTAGCGGAGCCTACGAGCAGTACTTC.

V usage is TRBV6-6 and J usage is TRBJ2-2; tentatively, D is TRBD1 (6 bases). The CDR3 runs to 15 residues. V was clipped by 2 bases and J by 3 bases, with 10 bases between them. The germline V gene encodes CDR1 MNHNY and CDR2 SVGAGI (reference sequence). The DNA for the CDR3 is TGTGCCAGCAGTTACGGGGGCTCGGACACCGGGGAGCTGTTTTTT. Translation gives CASSYGGSDTGELFF.

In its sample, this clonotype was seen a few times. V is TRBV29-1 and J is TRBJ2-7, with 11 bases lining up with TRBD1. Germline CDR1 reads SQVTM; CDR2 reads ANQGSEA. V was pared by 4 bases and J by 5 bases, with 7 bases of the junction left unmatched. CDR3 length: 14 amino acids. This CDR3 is CSVAGTGGDNEQYF. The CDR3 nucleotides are TGCAGCGTTGCTGGGACAGGGGGAGACAACGAGCAGTACTTC.

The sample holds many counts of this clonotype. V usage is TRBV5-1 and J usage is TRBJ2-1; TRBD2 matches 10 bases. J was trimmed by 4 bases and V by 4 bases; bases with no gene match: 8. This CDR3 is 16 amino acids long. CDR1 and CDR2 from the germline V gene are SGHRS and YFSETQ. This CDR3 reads CASSTQRGGYYNEQFF. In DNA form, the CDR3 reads TGCGCCAGCAGCACCCAGCGGGGGGGCTATTACAATGAGCAGTTCTTC.

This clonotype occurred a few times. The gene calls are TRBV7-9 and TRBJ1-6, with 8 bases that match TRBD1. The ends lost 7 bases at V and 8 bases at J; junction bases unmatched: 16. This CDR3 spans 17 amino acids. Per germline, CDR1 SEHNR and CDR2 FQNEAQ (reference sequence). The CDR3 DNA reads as TGTGCCAGCACCACAGGACAGGGATCGTTTGGGGATTCACCCCTCCACTTT. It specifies CASTTGQGSFGDSPLHF.